This is a list of T cell receptor beta chains from one sample in a study of molecular identifiers for immune sequencing clone quantification. TCRdb processed the PCR reads anew with MiXCR; each CDR3 protein has one entry. Here the sample spans some 35,000 distinct CDR3 sequences, 19% being singletons. Input material: naive CD8+ T cells from blood, with Jurkat cell RNA spiked in. The source is a human donor in good health. Some libraries in this study had Jurkat cell RNA spiked in. Both conserved end residues are part of each CDR3. A D gene is named only where the DNA matches it firmly. Part of the rows lack a size; the others show once, few, many or a class for expanded clones.

j_call | v_call | d_call | clone_size | cdr3_aa | cdr3_nt
TRBJ2-3 | TRBV12-3/TRBV12-4 | TRBD2 | . | CASSVLATHSTDTQYF | TGTGCCAGCAGTGTACTAGCGACCCATAGCACAGATACGCAGTATTTT
TRBJ2-7 | TRBV27 | TRBD1 | many | CASSSLGRDRGLYEQYF | TGTGCCAGCAGTTCACTGGGGCGGGACAGGGGGCTATACGAGCAGTACTTC
TRBJ2-7 | TRBV6-1 | TRBD2 | many | CASSEVAGGPGEQYF | TGTGCCAGCAGTGAAGTTGCGGGAGGGCCGGGCGAGCAGTACTTC
TRBJ1-5 | TRBV20-1 | . | many | CSATPRFLPYQPQHF | TGCAGTGCTACCCCTAGGTTCCTACCCTATCAGCCCCAGCATTTT
TRBJ2-2 | TRBV28 | TRBD2 | many | CASSPQLAENTGELFF | TGTGCCAGCAGTCCTCAACTAGCGGAAAACACCGGGGAGCTGTTTTTT
TRBJ2-7 | TRBV4-3 | TRBD1 | . | CASSQWESRQGITYEQYF | TGCGCCAGCAGCCAATGGGAAAGTAGACAGGGGATAACCTACGAGCAGTACTTC
TRBJ2-5 | TRBV7-6 | . | many | CASTRGLAASETQYF | TGTGCCAGCACCCGGGGCCTAGCCGCCTCAGAGACCCAGTACTTC
TRBJ2-5 | TRBV6-2/TRBV6-3 | TRBD1 | many | CASSPGRGLQETQYF | TGTGCCAGCAGCCCCGGAAGGGGGCTTCAAGAGACCCAGTACTTC
TRBJ2-5 | TRBV29-1 | . | many | CSVVSSRNQETQYF | TGCAGCGTTGTGTCCAGCCGCAACCAAGAGACCCAGTACTTC
TRBJ2-3 | TRBV27 | . | many | CASSLSFPKAGSDDTQYF | TGTGCCAGCAGTTTATCTTTCCCTAAGGCCGGATCCGATGATACGCAGTATTTT
TRBJ2-5 | TRBV27 | . | many | CASSLMGEEEETQYF | TGTGCCAGCAGTTTAATGGGGGAAGAAGAAGAGACCCAGTACTTC
TRBJ2-5 | TRBV6-2/TRBV6-3 | TRBD1 | many | CASSQGQRQETQYF | TGTGCCAGCAGTCAGGGACAGAGACAAGAGACCCAGTACTTC
TRBJ2-7 | TRBV20-1 | . | many | CSARDTDTYEQYF | TGCAGTGCTAGAGATACGGATACCTACGAGCAGTACTTC
TRBJ2-1 | TRBV20-1 | TRBD2 | few | CSARDTRSSGGGEQFF | TGCAGTGCTAGAGATACCCGATCTAGCGGGGGGGGTGAGCAGTTCTTC
TRBJ2-7 | TRBV7-9 | . | many | CASSSGTPHLSF | TGTGCCAGCAGCTCCGGGACGCCCCATTTGAGCTTC
TRBJ2-1 | TRBV4-1 | . | many | CASSQDTPEQFF | TGCGCCAGCAGCCAAGATACGCCGGAGCAGTTCTTC
TRBJ2-7 | TRBV9 | . | few | CASSVADGRPPYEQYF | TGTGCCAGCAGCGTAGCGGACGGGAGACCACCCTACGAGCAGTACTTC
TRBJ2-7 | TRBV27 | . | . | CASSLSGPSGYEQYF | TGTGCCAGCAGTTTATCTGGGCCGAGTGGCTACGAGCAGTACTTC
TRBJ2-5 | TRBV11-2 | TRBD1 | few | CASSLTGIFGETQYF | TGTGCCAGCAGCTTGACAGGGATCTTCGGGGAGACCCAGTACTTC
TRBJ2-5 | TRBV4-3 | TRBD2 | . | CASSQDMGAGGREETQYF | TGCGCCAGCAGCCAAGATATGGGGGCGGGGGGACGAGAAGAGACCCAGTACTTC
TRBJ2-2 | TRBV4-1 | . | . | CASSRYVSGELFF | TGCGCCAGCAGCCGATACGTGTCCGGGGAGCTGTTTTTT
TRBJ1-1 | TRBV2 | . | many | CASSSETGSPTEAFF | TGTGCCAGCAGTTCGGAGACAGGCTCCCCCACTGAAGCTTTCTTT
TRBJ2-1 | TRBV4-3 | . | . | CASSQSPSKGLLYNEQFF | TGCGCCAGCAGCCAATCCCCTAGCAAGGGACTTCTCTACAATGAGCAGTTCTTC
TRBJ2-1 | TRBV19 | TRBD2 | many | CASSRLAGGYNEQFF | TGTGCCAGTAGTCGACTAGCGGGGGGGTACAATGAGCAGTTCTTC
TRBJ2-3 | TRBV12-3/TRBV12-4 | TRBD2 | . | CASSRDREGAETLYF | TGTGCCAGCTCCCGGGATAGGGAGGGTGCAGAAACGCTGTATTTT
TRBJ2-7 | TRBV4-1 | TRBD1 | many | CASSQLPDRIYEQYF | TGCGCCAGCAGCCAACTCCCGGACAGGATCTACGAGCAGTACTTC